This T cell receptor beta chain was recorded in a study of graft-versus-host responses after intestinal transplantation (dated by TCRdb to about 2021). About the study as a whole: Multivisceral, liver-intestinal, or isolated intestinal transplants were received by the recipients. Every recipient was given anti-thymocyte globulin induction, then maintenance tacrolimus and steroids for roughly 3 years. After intestinal transplantation, graft-versus-host and host-versus-graft alloreactive T cell clones were followed in the graft, circulation and bone marrow using bulk TCR-beta CDR3 sequencing. Alloreactive clones were identified by sequencing pre-transplant mixed lymphocyte reaction products and comparing these products with unstimulated pre-transplant donor and recipient T cells. A cohort of 20 to 25 intestinal transplant recipients, including one retransplant, was enrolled, and a few patients lacking pretransplant specimens were excluded. A peak of at least 4% donor T cells among recipient peripheral blood mononuclear cells was the definition used for donor T cell macrochimerism. Rather than being sequenced by the commercial service, samples from a few later patients were sequenced in-house on an Illumina MiSeq and processed with MiXCR.

With regard to this clone: This receptor's antigen is unknown. Base qualities are not provided; no much larger clone lies one nucleotide away.

The full study reports these points: Peak levels of circulating GvH clones were associated with declines in HvG clones early after transplant. The relatively low number and heterogeneity of intestinal transplant patients limited the conclusions. High GvH to HvG T cell clonal ratios were observed in the allografts of patients with donor T cell macrochimerism. GvH clones were found in recipient bone marrow, and some of the GvH clones appeared earlier in ileal mucosa or blood, which is consistent with an intestinal mucosal origin.

In light of the paper, this sample's time point label describes: cells obtained before transplantation from donor or recipient. CD3+CD4+ and CD3+CD8+ populations were FACS-sorted from unstimulated pre-transplant donor and recipient cells taken from spleen or lymph nodes. Library creation used the immunoSEQ multiplex PCR assay. For most patients, genomic DNA was isolated with the Qiagen DNeasy Blood and Tissue Kit and shipped frozen to Adaptive Biotechnologies for TCR sequencing. For most patients, genomic DNA was subjected to high-throughput TCR-beta CDR3 sequencing by Adaptive Biotechnologies. In the source study's methods: Adaptive's ImmunoSEQ software supplied the TCR sequencing data for around 19 patients, while MiXCR and VDJtools were used to process a few other patients. CD4 versus CD8 sorting errors were corrected by removing sequences found in both subsets at a frequency ratio below 5:1. Because the origin of CDR3 nucleotide sequences shared between donor and recipient could not be assigned, those sequences were removed. Alloreactive clones required at least 2-fold expansion over unstimulated cells and minimum CFSE-low frequency of 0.002% (template counts) or 0.001% (read counts). Clones detected in sequenced pre-transplant spleen, lymph node, or MLR CFSE-low populations of the donor or recipient were defined as mappable. The cumulative frequency of alloreactive clones was calculated as a percentage of all sequences, weighted by copy number. In its TCRdb copy, this immuneACCESS table keeps in-frame sequences only and misses some clones. Where compared with another copy, unresolved V genes explain less than half of these, and the others have no known cause. The DNA was the basis for D and trimming; V, J and clone size are from that table. Present in this sample are about 100,000 clones, approximately 90% of which were seen just once. The top ten constitute less than 0.85% of the sample.

The germline V gene (reference sequence) provides CDR1 MNHEY and CDR2 SMNVEV. From the cysteine through the phenylalanine, the CDR3 covers 16 amino acids. The entry retains the CDR3 DNA only, 48 bases that are in frame from base 1. Germline trimming: 6 bases from V, 5 bases from J; junction bases outside gene matches: 13. The receptor was isolated from a human donor who was the organ donor for an intestinal transplant. Sequencing used unstimulated CD4+ T cells sorted from spleen or lymph node cells, obtained before transplant. The chain is encoded by TRBV27 joined to TRBJ2-3, and 8 junctional nucleotides match TRBD2. The CDR3 region has the sequence CASRRTPGLGIDTQYF. The nucleotides are TGTGCCAGCAGGAGAACCCCGGGACTAGGAATAGATACGCAGTATTTT.